Sequencing of this T cell receptor beta chain was carried out in a study of blood T cell repertoires in COVID-19. The germline gives CDR1 SGHVS, CDR2 FNYEAQ. V dropped 5 bases and J dropped 4 bases, with 19 bases sitting between them. The CDR3 contains 16 residues. Repertoires were generated with immunoSEQ multiplex PCR, while TCRdb's copy carries only in-frame clones and drops some. Here the sample spans around 270,000 clones, roughly 88% being singletons. The sequenced sample consisted of PBMCs or T cells enriched from blood (not recorded which). The sequence derives from a woman aged 40 to 50 who had been exposed to COVID-19. V is TRBV7-6 and J is TRBJ2-3, with D perhaps TRBD1 (5 bases). The CDR3 bases are TGTGCCAGCAGCCCCGATGGAAGGGGCCCCCCAGATACGCAGTATTTT. Protein sequence: CASSPDGRGPPDTQYF.